These T cell receptor beta chains were read from a single sample in a study of blood T cell repertoires in COVID-19. This table comes from immunoSEQ multiplex PCR, and its TCRdb copy is limited to in-frame clones, with some not included. The repertoire has approximately 250,000 clones, about 85% of them found once; the top ten carry approximately 0.89%. The sequenced material came from peripheral blood. These receptors were collected from a man aged 35 to 55 with acute or convalescent COVID-19. CDR3s include the opening cysteine and the closing phenylalanine or tryptophan. D genes are given only for firm matches. Only part of the rows carry a size: once, few, many, or a class if the clone is expanded.

cdr3_aa cdr3_nt d_call j_call clone_size v_call
CSVPLREGVTHSGYTF TGCAGCGTTCCCCTTAGGGAGGGGGTCACCCATAGTGGCTACACCTTC . TRBJ1-2 . TRBV29-1
CASSIGQGSSYEQYF TGTGCCAGCTCGATTGGACAGGGGAGCTCCTACGAGCAGTACTTC TRBD1 TRBJ2-7 . TRBV18
CASSEGDRVKEKLFF TGTGCCAGCAGTGAAGGGGACAGGGTTAAAGAAAAACTGTTTTTT TRBD1 TRBJ1-4 few TRBV25-1
CASSSDRVGEQYF TGTGCCAGCAGCTCCGACAGGGTGGGAGAGCAGTACTTC TRBD1 TRBJ2-7 . TRBV7-3
CAWSVRRGAAVRVAKNIQYF TGTGCCTGGAGTGTACGGCGGGGGGCAGCGGTCCGCGTAGCCAAAAACATTCAGTACTTC TRBD2 TRBJ2-4 . TRBV30
CASSEGQGMGNIQYF TGTGCCAGCAGCGAGGGACAGGGTATGGGGAACATTCAGTACTTC TRBD1 TRBJ2-4 . TRBV9
CASSKDVRGARGYGYTF TGTGCCAGCAGCAAGGATGTCAGGGGGGCTAGAGGATATGGCTACACCTTC . TRBJ1-2 . TRBV21-1
CASSLSPQGSYGYTF TGTGCCAGCAGTTTATCGCCACAGGGTAGCTATGGCTACACCTTC . TRBJ1-2 . TRBV27
CASSFGTNQPQHF TGTGCCAGCAGCTTCGGTACCAATCAGCCCCAGCATTTT . TRBJ1-5 . TRBV5-6
CASSVNRGREGGYTF TGTGCCAGCTCAGTAAACAGGGGGCGCGAAGGTGGCTACACCTTC TRBD1 TRBJ1-2 . TRBV18
CASSQEPGQGDQPQHF TGCGCCAGCAGCCAAGAACCCGGACAGGGCGATCAGCCCCAGCATTTT TRBD1 TRBJ1-5 . TRBV4-3
CASHALGGAINEQFF TGCGCCAGCCACGCCTTGGGCGGGGCCATCAATGAGCAGTTCTTC . TRBJ2-1 few TRBV5-1
CASSLVGRMSGETQYF TGCGCCAGCAGCTTGGTCGGGCGTATGAGCGGTGAGACCCAGTACTTC . TRBJ2-5 . TRBV5-1
CASSLETSPGELFF TGCGCCAGCAGCTTGGAGACATCCCCCGGGGAGCTGTTTTTT . TRBJ2-2 . TRBV5-1
CASSPDWDYGYTF TGTGCCAGCAGCCCGGACTGGGACTATGGCTACACCTTC . TRBJ1-2 . TRBV7-9
CASSYDGQGNYGYTF TGTGCCAGCTCGTACGATGGACAGGGGAACTATGGCTACACCTTC TRBD1 TRBJ1-2 . TRBV18
CASSLTSNQPQHF TGTGCCAGCAGTTTGACAAGCAATCAGCCCCAGCATTTT . TRBJ1-5 . TRBV28
CASSPQRPGELFF TGTGCCAGCTCACCACAGCGACCCGGGGAGCTGTTTTTT . TRBJ2-2 . TRBV18
CASSPQGTVKLFF TGTGCCAGCAGTCCCCAGGGGACGGTTAAACTGTTTTTT . TRBJ1-4 . TRBV28
CASSWGVGTDTQYF TGTGCCAGCAGCTGGGGGGTCGGCACAGATACGCAGTATTTT . TRBJ2-3 . TRBV9
CASSRNRMGLGKRDTQYF TGTGCCAGCAGTAGAAACCGCATGGGACTGGGGAAACGAGATACGCAGTATTTT . TRBJ2-3 . TRBV2
CASSSTTGGDGYTF TGCGCCAGCAGCTCGACGACAGGGGGGGATGGCTACACCTTC TRBD1 TRBJ1-2 . TRBV5-1
CASSPSQGANSPLHF TGTGCCAGCAGTCCCTCCCAGGGGGCTAATTCACCCCTCCACTTT TRBD1 TRBJ1-6 . TRBV28
CASSPGQLSNYGYTF TGTGCCAGTAGTCCAGGACAGCTTTCTAACTATGGCTACACCTTC . TRBJ1-2 . TRBV19
CASRETVPPYEQYF TGTGCCAGTAGGGAGACAGTTCCCCCCTACGAGCAGTACTTC . TRBJ2-7 . TRBV19
CASSAGLNQPQHF TGTGCCAGCAGTGCCGGACTAAATCAGCCCCAGCATTTT . TRBJ1-5 . TRBV6-4
CASSRGGNTGELFF TGTGCCAGCAGCCGCGGGGGGAACACCGGGGAGCTGTTTTTT TRBD2 TRBJ2-2 . TRBV6-5
CAISELGLKRGQETQYF TGTGCCATCAGTGAGTTAGGACTAAAGCGGGGGCAAGAGACCCAGTACTTC TRBD2 TRBJ2-5 once TRBV10-3
CASRTSRAAYEQYF TGTGCCAGCAGGACTTCCAGGGCGGCCTACGAGCAGTACTTC . TRBJ2-7 once TRBV6-5
CASSIDRASTQYF TGTGCCAGCAGCATTGACAGGGCGAGTACGCAGTATTTT TRBD1 TRBJ2-3 . TRBV7-3
CSASPPVSGNTIYF TGCAGTGCTAGTCCCCCGGTCTCTGGAAACACCATATATTTT . TRBJ1-3 . TRBV20-1
CASSLAGQGDGYTF TGTGCCAGCAGCTTGGCCGGGCAGGGGGATGGCTACACCTTC TRBD1 TRBJ1-2 . TRBV5-8
CASSPQTVLGSYTF TGTGCCAGCTCACCTCAGACAGTACTTGGGAGCTACACCTTC . TRBJ1-2 . TRBV18
CASSQGEGNEQFF TGTGCCAGCAGCCAGGGGGAAGGGAATGAGCAGTTCTTC TRBD1 TRBJ2-1 . TRBV13
CASSPKDRGHHEQYF TGTGCCAGCTCACCAAAGGACAGGGGGCATCACGAGCAGTACTTC TRBD1 TRBJ2-7 . TRBV18
CASSEISVYNEQFF TGCGCCAGCAGTGAGATATCAGTTTACAATGAGCAGTTCTTC . TRBJ2-1 . TRBV10-2
CATSRDPASGGRAGELFF TGTGCCACCAGCAGAGATCCAGCGAGCGGGGGGCGGGCCGGGGAGCTGTTTTTT TRBD2 TRBJ2-2 . TRBV15
CASSLLGQGNDEQFF TGCGCCAGCAGCTTGCTGGGACAGGGAAATGATGAGCAGTTCTTC TRBD1 TRBJ2-1 . TRBV5-1
CASSSRQGARGNIQYF TGTGCCAGCAGTTCCAGACAGGGGGCAAGGGGAAACATTCAGTACTTC TRBD1 TRBJ2-4 . TRBV28
CATVRGGIYGYTF TGTGCCACCGTGAGGGGGGGAATCTATGGCTACACCTTC . TRBJ1-2 . TRBV28
CASSPQGTTKNSPLHF TGTGCCAGCAGCCCACAGGGGACCACCAAGAATTCACCCCTCCACTTT TRBD1 TRBJ1-6 . TRBV7-2
CAWSAQQGGGYTF TGTGCCTGGAGTGCACAACAGGGCGGTGGCTACACCTTC . TRBJ1-2 . TRBV30
CASSYLTGGVNEQFF TGTGCCAGCAGTTACCTGACAGGCGGTGTGAATGAGCAGTTCTTC . TRBJ2-1 . TRBV6-2/TRBV6-3
CSVTVSGGRETQYF TGCAGCGTCACTGTGTCGGGGGGCAGGGAGACCCAGTACTTC . TRBJ2-5 . TRBV29-1
CASSYSTGVRQFF TGTGCCAGCAGTTACTCGACGGGGGTGCGGCAGTTCTTC . TRBJ2-1 . TRBV6-2/TRBV6-3
CASSRDTQGNTEAFF TGCGCCAGCAGCCGGGACACCCAGGGGAACACTGAAGCTTTCTTT . TRBJ1-1 . TRBV4-3
CASSVGSGINQPQHF TGTGCCAGCAGCGTAGGGTCAGGGATAAATCAGCCCCAGCATTTT . TRBJ1-5 . TRBV9
CASSPPPGTGGSYNEQFF TGTGCCAGCAGCCCGCCTCCCGGGACAGGGGGCAGCTACAATGAGCAGTTCTTC TRBD1 TRBJ2-1 . TRBV7-9
CSVAEARGQETQYF TGCAGCGTCGCCGAGGCTAGGGGTCAAGAGACCCAGTACTTC . TRBJ2-5 once TRBV29-1
CASSLLQGGEQYF TGCGCCAGCAGCTTGCTACAGGGTGGTGAGCAGTACTTC . TRBJ2-7 few TRBV5-1
CASSTETGGSQHF TGTGCCAGCAGTACGGAGACGGGGGGGTCCCAGCATTTT . TRBJ1-5 . TRBV2
CASSPTSGGESKNIQYF TGTGCCAGCAGTCCTACTAGCGGGGGAGAGTCCAAAAACATTCAGTACTTC TRBD2 TRBJ2-4 . TRBV6-6
CAWSLGSGNTEAFF TGTGCCTGGAGTCTAGGTAGTGGGAACACTGAAGCTTTCTTT . TRBJ1-1 . TRBV30
CASSIPRAGGTEAFF TGTGCCAGTAGTATCCCGCGGGCGGGTGGGACTGAAGCTTTCTTT . TRBJ1-1 . TRBV19